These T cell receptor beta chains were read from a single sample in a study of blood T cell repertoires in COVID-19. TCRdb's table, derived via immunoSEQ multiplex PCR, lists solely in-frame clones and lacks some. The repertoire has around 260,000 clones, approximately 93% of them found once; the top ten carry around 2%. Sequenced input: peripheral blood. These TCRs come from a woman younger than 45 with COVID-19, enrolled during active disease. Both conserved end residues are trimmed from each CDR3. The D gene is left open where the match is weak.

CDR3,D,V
ASSLRNSPLH,-,TRBV9
ASSNGGLAGWGTDTQY,TRBD2,TRBV3-1/TRBV3-2
ASSEGQGWTDTQY,TRBD1,TRBV10-1
ASSPNPPEETQY,-,TRBV5-1
ASSLTGQARDYGYT,TRBD1,TRBV3-1/TRBV3-2
ASSTGQVYEQY,TRBD1,TRBV6-6
ASSFPGGVYNEQF,TRBD2,TRBV5-1
ASSLRGASTQY,-,TRBV14
ASSDFGSRETQY,-,TRBV10-2
ASSGQGPSTTEAF,TRBD1,TRBV9
ASSLRASGNQRHNEQF,TRBD2,TRBV6-2/TRBV6-3
ASSLGTGLRATNEKLF,TRBD1,TRBV7-9
ASSPKREGELF,TRBD2,TRBV6-5
ASSRGAGGQPQH,TRBD1,TRBV19